This is a list of T cell receptor beta chains from one sample in a study of cytomegalovirus exposure and HLA in healthy donors. Profiling relied on immunoSEQ multiplex PCR, and the TCRdb table lists in-frame clones only, not all of them. The table has roughly 130,000 clones, about 72% seen once. The sequencing sample was made of PBMCs. The receptors were gathered from a man aged 30 to 45 in good health and CMV-seropositive. Each CDR3 is given with its conserved first and last residue. The D gene is left open where the match is weak. Size is stated for part of the rows, as once, few or many counts, or as a class when the clone is expanded.

d_call j_call v_call clone_size cdr3_aa
. TRBJ1-2 TRBV6-5 . CASSYSGGGTGYTF
. TRBJ1-3 TRBV7-8 . CASSLVAGAGNTIYF
. TRBJ2-2 TRBV15 . CATSRDHGHPRNTGELFF
. TRBJ2-7 TRBV4-1 . CASSQVGGTDEQYF
TRBD1 TRBJ2-7 TRBV10-3 . CAISAARGQGYEQYF
. TRBJ2-1 TRBV10-1 . CASSDGAMSSYNEQFF
. TRBJ2-1 TRBV5-1 . CASSLETDYNEQFF
. TRBJ1-4 TRBV19 . CASSNRQSNEKLFF
. TRBJ1-2 TRBV28 . CASSFLAGAVGYTF
. TRBJ2-1 TRBV7-3 . CASSSGSFNEQFF
TRBD1 TRBJ2-7 TRBV4-2 few CASSQDRADRGPPYEQYF
TRBD1 TRBJ2-5 TRBV30 . CAWSRDSVQETQYF
. TRBJ1-6 TRBV25-1 . CASSAFRHSQNSPLHF
. TRBJ1-6 TRBV10-3 . CAIGEGWLNSPLHF
TRBD2 TRBJ2-3 TRBV5-1 . CASSLEAGVDTQYF
TRBD1 TRBJ1-1 TRBV11-3 . CASSRGRTGLAQAFF
TRBD1 TRBJ1-2 TRBV7-2 . CASSLAGTGVYGYTF
. TRBJ1-2 TRBV27 . CASSSPNYGYTF
. TRBJ1-5 TRBV28 few CASSLQLGQYNQPQHF
TRBD1 . TRBV6-5 few CATRDRGRWPYEQYF
. TRBJ2-5 TRBV2 . CASTTGETQYF
TRBD2 TRBJ2-3 TRBV7-8 . CASSFLAGINTQYF
TRBD2 TRBJ2-5 TRBV28 . CASMSIGLAEETQYF
TRBD2 TRBJ2-7 TRBV7-3 few CASSQGTSGGEQYF
TRBD1 TRBJ1-2 TRBV29-1 once CSVTTGTGGSGIYYGYTF
TRBD2 TRBJ2-7 TRBV11-2 . CASSGRSGRLHEQYF
. TRBJ1-2 TRBV18 . CASSPGEGYTF
TRBD2 TRBJ2-1 TRBV14 . CASSQALAGPNEQFF
TRBD1 TRBJ1-4 TRBV7-2 once CASSLPTGGGSNEKLFF
. TRBJ1-2 TRBV5-1 . CASRPLSAFLGYTF
. TRBJ2-7 TRBV11-2 . CASTFGTGVSSYEQYF
. TRBJ1-1 TRBV5-4 . CASGGVETEAFF
. TRBJ1-2 TRBV9 . CASSLEGVSLYGYTF
. TRBJ1-1 TRBV7-3 few CASSVSFQGSAFF
TRBD2 TRBJ2-3 TRBV2 . CASSEGTSGRTQYF
TRBD2 TRBJ2-7 TRBV7-2 few CASSPTTSGFSKQYF
. TRBJ1-2 TRBV28 . CASRSSGTVGGYTF
TRBD1 TRBJ1-5 TRBV4-3 few CASSHYRGRESNQPQHF
TRBD2 TRBJ2-3 TRBV7-8 . CASSLVWGLAGSDTQYF
TRBD2 TRBJ2-5 TRBV9 . CASSVAIGGRGGQETQYF
TRBD2 TRBJ2-5 TRBV6-4 . CASSVLAGGGETQYF
. TRBJ1-4 TRBV4-2 . CASSQVAGSNEKLFF